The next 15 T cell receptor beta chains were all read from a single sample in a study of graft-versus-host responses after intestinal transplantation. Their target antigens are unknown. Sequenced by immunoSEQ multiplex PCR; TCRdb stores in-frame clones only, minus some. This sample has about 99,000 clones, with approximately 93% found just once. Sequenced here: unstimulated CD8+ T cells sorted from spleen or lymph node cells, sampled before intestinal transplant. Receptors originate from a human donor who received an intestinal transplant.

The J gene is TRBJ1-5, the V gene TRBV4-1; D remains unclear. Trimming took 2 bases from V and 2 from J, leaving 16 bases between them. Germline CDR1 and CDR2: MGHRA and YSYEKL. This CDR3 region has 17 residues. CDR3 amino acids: CASSQQKLEEGNQPQHF. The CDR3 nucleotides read TGCGCCAGCAGCCAACAGAAGTTAGAAGAAGGCAATCAGCCCCAGCATTTT.

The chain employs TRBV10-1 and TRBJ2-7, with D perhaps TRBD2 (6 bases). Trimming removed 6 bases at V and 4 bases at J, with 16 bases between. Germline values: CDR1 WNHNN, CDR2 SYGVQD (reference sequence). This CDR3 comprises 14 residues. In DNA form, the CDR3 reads TGCGCCAGCAGCGCCGGGACTTTAGGTTACGAGCAGTACTTC. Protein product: CASSAGTLGYEQYF.

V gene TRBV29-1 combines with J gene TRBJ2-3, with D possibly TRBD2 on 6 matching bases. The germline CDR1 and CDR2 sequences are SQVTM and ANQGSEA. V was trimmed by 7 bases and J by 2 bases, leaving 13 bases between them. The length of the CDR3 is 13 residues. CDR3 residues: CSGHRTNTDTQYF. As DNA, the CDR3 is TGCAGCGGCCATAGGACTAACACAGATACGCAGTATTTT.

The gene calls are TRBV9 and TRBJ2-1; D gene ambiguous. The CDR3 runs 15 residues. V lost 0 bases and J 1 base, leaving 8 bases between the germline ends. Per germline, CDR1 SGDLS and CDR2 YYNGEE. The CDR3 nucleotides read TGTGCCAGCAGCGTAGGACTCCTTTCCTACAATGAGCAGTTCTTC. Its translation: CASSVGLLSYNEQFF.

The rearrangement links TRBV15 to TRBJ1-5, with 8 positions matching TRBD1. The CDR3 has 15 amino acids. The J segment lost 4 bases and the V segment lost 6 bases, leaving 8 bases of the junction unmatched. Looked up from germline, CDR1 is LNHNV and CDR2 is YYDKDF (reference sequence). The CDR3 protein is CATSTDRGLNQPQHF. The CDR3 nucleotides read TGTGCCACCAGTACCGACAGGGGACTTAATCAGCCCCAGCATTTT.

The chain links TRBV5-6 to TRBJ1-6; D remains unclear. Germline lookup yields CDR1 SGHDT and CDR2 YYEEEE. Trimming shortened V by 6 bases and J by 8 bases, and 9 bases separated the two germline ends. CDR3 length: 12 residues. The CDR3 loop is CASNVGYSPLHF. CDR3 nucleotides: TGTGCCAGCAATGTTGGTTATTCACCCCTCCACTTT.

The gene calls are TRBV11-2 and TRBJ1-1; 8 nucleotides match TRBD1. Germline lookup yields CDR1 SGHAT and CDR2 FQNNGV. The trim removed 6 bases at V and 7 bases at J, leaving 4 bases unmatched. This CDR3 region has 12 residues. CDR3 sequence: CASRTGVFEAFF. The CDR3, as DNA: TGTGCCAGCAGGACAGGGGTCTTTGAAGCTTTCTTT.

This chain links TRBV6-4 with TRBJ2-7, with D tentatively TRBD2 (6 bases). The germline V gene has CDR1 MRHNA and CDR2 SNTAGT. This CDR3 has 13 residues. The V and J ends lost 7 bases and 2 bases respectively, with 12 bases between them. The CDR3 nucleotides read TGTGCCAGCATGGCTAGCGCGCCCTACGAGCAGTACTTC. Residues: CASMASAPYEQYF.

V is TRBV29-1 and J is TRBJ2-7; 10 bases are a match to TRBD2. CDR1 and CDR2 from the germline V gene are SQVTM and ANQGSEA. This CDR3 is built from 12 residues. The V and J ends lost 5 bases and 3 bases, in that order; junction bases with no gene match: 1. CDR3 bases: TGCAGCGTTAGCGGGGGGGACTACGAGCAGTACTTC. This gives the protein CSVSGGDYEQYF.

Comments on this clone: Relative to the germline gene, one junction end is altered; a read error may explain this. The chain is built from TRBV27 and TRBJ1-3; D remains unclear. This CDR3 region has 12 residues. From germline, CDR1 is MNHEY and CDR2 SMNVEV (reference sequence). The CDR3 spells CATPSPGSTIYF. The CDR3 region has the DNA TGTGCCACTCCGTCCCCCGGAAGCACCATATATTTT.

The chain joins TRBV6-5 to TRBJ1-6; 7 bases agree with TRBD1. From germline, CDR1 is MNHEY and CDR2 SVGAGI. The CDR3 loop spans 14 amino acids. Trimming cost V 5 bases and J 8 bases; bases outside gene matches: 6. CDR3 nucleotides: TGTGCCAGCAGTGAACCGGGACAGTATTCACCCCTCCACTTT. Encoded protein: CASSEPGQYSPLHF.

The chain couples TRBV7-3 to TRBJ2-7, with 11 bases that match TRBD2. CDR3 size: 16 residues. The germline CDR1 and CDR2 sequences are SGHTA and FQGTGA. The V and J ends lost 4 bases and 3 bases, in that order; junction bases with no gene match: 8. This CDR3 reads CASSSSGLAGNYEQYF. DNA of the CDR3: TGTGCCAGCAGCTCATCCGGACTAGCGGGTAACTACGAGCAGTACTTC.

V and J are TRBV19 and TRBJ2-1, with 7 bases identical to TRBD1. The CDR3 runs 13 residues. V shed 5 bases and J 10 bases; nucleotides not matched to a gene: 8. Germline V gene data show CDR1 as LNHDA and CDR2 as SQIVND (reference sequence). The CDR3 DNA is TGTGCCAGTAGTTTGGGACAGTTGAGGGAGCAGTTCTTC. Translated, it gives CASSLGQLREQFF.

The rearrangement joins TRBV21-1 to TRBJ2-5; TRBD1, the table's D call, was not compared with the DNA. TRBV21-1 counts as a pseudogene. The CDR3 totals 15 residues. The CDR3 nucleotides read TGTGCCAGCAGCAAAGGCAAGGGGGTCCAAGAGACCCAGTACTTC. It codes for CASSKGKGVQETQYF.

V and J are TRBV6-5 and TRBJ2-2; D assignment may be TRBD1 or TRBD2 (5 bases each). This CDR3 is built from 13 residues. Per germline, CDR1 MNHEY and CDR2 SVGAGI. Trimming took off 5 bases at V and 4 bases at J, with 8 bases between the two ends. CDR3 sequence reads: CASSPGSTGELFF. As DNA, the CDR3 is TGTGCCAGCAGTCCAGGGAGCACCGGGGAGCTGTTTTTT.